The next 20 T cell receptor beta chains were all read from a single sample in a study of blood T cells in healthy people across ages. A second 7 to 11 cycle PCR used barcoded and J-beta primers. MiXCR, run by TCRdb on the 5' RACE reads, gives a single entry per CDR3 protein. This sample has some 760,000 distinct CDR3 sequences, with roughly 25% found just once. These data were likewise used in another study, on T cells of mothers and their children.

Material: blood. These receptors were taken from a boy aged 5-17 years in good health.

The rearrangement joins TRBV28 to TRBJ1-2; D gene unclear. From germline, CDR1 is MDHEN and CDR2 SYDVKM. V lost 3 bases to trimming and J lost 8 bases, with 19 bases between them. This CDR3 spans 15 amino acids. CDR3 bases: TGTGCCAGCAGTTTGCCCGCCAGGAGGTATTTCGGCTACACCTTC. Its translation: CASSLPARRYFGYTF.

The DNA of the CDR3 is TGTGCCAGCAGTGATTTTTTGGGAGGGCATCTCGATGAGCAGTTCTTC. This translates into CASSDFLGGHLDEQFF. The J gene is TRBJ2-5, the V gene TRBV2; 7 positions agree with TRBD2. TRBJ2-1 explains the end of the DNA better; the J call may be wrong. The CDR3 sequence is 16 residues long. Germline V gives CDR1 SNHLY, CDR2 FYNNEI.

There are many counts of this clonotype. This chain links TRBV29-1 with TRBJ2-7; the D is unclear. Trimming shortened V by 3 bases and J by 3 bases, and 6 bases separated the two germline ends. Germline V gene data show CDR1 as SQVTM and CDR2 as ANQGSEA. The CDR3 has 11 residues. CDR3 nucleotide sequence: TGCAGCGTTGAGGCTAACTACGAGCAGTACTTC. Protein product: CSVEANYEQYF.

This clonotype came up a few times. The CDR3 here is CASRWDRRTYNEQFF. DNA of the CDR3: TGTGCCAGCAGGTGGGACAGGCGCACTTACAATGAGCAGTTCTTC. This sequence joins TRBV12-3 or TRBV12-4 and TRBJ2-5; 8 bases are a match to TRBD1. The DNA end is more similar to TRBJ2-1, so the J call may be wrong. CDR3 length: 15 residues.

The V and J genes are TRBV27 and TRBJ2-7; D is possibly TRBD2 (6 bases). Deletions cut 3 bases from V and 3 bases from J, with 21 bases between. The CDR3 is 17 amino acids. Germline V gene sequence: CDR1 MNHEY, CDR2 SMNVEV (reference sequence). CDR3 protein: CASSFGGFGVVGYEQYF. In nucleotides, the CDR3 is TGTGCCAGCAGTTTTGGAGGGTTTGGGGTTGTGGGCTACGAGCAGTACTTC.

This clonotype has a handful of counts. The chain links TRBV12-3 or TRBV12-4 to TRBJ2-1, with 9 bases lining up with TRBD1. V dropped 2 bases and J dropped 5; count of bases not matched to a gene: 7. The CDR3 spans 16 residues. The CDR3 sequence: CASSLRVQGANNEQFF. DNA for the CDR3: TGTGCCAGCAGTTTAAGGGTACAGGGGGCGAACAATGAGCAGTTCTTC.

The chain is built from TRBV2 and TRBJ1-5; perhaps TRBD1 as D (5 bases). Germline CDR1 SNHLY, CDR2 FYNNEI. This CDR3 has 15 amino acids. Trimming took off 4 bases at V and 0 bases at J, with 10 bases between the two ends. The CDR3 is CASSAYRSSNQPQHF. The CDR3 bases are TGTGCCAGCAGTGCCTACAGGAGTAGCAATCAGCCCCAGCATTTT.

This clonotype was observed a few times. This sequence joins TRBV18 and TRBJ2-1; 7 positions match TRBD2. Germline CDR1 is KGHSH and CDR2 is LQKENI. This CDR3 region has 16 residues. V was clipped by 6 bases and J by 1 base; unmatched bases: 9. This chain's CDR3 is CASSPNGGSSYNEQFF. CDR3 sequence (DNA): TGTGCCAGCTCCCCGAATGGCGGGAGTTCCTACAATGAGCAGTTCTTC.

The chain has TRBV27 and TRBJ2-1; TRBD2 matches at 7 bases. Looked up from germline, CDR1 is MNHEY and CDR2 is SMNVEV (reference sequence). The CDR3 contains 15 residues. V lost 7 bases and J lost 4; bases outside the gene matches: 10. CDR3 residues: CASTVGGYPYNEQFF. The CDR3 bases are TGTGCCAGCACCGTGGGGGGGTACCCATACAATGAGCAGTTCTTC.

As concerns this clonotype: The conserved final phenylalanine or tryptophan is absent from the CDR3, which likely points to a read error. The CDR3 is CASSHSDAYEQYL. The DNA for the CDR3 is TGTGCCAGCAGCCACTCCGACGCTTACGAGCAGTACCTC. The rearrangement joins TRBV28 to TRBJ2-1; D remains ambiguous. The assigned J gene may be wrong: the sequence end matches TRBJ2-7 better. Germline V gene sequence: CDR1 MDHEN, CDR2 SYDVKM. The CDR3 spans 13 residues.

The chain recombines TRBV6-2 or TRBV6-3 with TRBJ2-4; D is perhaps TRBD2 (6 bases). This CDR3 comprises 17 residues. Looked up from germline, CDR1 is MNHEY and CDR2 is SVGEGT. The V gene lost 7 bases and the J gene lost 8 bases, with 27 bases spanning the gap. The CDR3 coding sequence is TGTGCCAGCACTAGAGCGTCCCATCAGGGACGGAGGGACATTCAGTACTTC. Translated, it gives CASTRASHQGRRDIQYF.

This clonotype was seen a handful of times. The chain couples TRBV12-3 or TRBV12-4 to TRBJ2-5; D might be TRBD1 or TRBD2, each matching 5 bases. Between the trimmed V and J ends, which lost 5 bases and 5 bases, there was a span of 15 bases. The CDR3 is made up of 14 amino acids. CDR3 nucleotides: TGTGCCAGCAGTCCCAGAGGGGTGGTGGAGACCCAGTACTTC. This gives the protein CASSPRGVVETQYF.

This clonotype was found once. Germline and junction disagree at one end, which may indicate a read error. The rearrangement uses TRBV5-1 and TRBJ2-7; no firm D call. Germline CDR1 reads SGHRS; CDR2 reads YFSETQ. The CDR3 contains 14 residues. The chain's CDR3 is CASGLPPPAYEQYF. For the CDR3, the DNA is TGCGCCAGCGGCTTGCCCCCTCCTGCCTACGAGCAGTACTTC.

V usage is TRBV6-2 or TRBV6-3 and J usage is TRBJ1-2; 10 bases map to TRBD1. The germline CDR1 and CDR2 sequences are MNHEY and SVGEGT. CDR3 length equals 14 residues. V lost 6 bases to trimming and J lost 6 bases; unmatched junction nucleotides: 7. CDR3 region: CASRSGTGDHGYTF. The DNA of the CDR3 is TGTGCCAGCAGATCCGGGACAGGGGACCATGGCTACACCTTC.

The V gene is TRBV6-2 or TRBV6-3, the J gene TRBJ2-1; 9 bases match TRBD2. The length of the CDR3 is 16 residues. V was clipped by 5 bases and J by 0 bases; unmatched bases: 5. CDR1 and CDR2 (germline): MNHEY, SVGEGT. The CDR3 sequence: CASSSSLAGSYNEQFF. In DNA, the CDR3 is TGTGCCAGCAGTAGCTCACTAGCGGGCTCCTACAATGAGCAGTTCTTC.

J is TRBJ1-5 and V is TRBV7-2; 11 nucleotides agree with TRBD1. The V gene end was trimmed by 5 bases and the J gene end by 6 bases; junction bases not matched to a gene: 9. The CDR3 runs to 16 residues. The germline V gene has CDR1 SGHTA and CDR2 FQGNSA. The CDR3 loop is CASSPRGQGDRQPQHF. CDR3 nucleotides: TGTGCCAGCAGCCCAAGGGGACAGGGGGATCGTCAGCCCCAGCATTTT.

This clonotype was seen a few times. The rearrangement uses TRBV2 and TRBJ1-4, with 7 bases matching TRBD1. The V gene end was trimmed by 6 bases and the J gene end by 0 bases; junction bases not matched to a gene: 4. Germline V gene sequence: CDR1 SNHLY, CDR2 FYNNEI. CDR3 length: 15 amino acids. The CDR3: CASSGQATTNEKLFF. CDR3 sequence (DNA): TGTGCCAGCAGCGGACAGGCTACAACTAATGAAAAACTGTTTTTT.

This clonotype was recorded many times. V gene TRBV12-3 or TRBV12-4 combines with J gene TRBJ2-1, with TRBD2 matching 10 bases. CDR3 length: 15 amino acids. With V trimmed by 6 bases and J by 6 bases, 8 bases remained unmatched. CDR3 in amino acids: CASSVGTSEVNEQFF. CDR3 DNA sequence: TGTGCCAGCAGCGTAGGGACTAGCGAGGTCAATGAGCAGTTCTTC.

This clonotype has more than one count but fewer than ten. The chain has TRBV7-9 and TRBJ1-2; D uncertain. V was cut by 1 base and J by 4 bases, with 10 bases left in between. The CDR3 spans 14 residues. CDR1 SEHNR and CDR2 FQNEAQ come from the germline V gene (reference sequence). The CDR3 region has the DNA TGTGCCAGCAGCTTAGACAGCTCCTTCTATGGCTACACCTTC. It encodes CASSLDSSFYGYTF.

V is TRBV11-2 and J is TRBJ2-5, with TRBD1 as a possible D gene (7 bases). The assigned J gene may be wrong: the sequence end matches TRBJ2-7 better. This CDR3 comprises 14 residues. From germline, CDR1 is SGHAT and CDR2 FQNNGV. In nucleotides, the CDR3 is TGTGCCAGCAGCTTAGAAGCAGGGGGGCTCGAGCAGTACTTC. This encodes CASSLEAGGLEQYF.